The following is a T cell receptor beta chain sequence with its context. The method was immunoSEQ multiplex PCR; TCRdb's version includes in-frame clones alone and lacks a portion of them. This table holds approximately 70,000 clones, roughly 90% found once. This sample is part of a study of blood T cell repertoires in COVID-19. About the research overall: Sources were T cells, B-cell-depleted T cells, or PBMCs; the material itself was cDNA or gDNA.

The clonotype comes from a man aged 45-65 years with COVID-19, enrolled during active disease. Source material: peripheral blood.

CDR3 nucleotides: TGTGCCAGCAGCCAAAGGGACTCCAGCACAGATACGCAGTATTTT. This encodes CASSQRDSSTDTQYF. The rearrangement joins TRBV11-3 to TRBJ2-3; the D gene is possibly TRBD2 (6 bases). The CDR3 totals 15 residues. Germline CDR1 SGHNT, CDR2 YENEEA. The V end lost 5 bases, the J end lost 0 bases, and 12 bases lay between the germline ends.